These T cell receptor beta chains were read from a single sample in a study of T cell changes during pregnancy in multiple sclerosis. The protocol was immunoSEQ multiplex PCR, while the TCRdb copy is restricted to in-frame clones and leaves out a portion. The table lists some 74,000 clones, 85% to 95% of them singletons, with over 2% in the top ten. Source: peripheral blood, taken before pregnancy. The receptors originated from a female donor with multiple sclerosis, enrolled in a pregnancy study. CDR3s include the opening cysteine and the closing phenylalanine or tryptophan. Fields, in order: D gene, V gene, J gene, clone size, CDR3 DNA, CDR3 protein. D genes are given only for firm matches. Size tells how often a clone was seen (once, few, many) or the class of an expanded clone, and some rows leave it out.

TRBD1,TRBV7-3,TRBJ1-4,NA,TGTGCCAGCAGCTTAAGGGGGACAGGGAACGAAAAACTGTTTTTT,CASSLRGTGNEKLFF
NA,TRBV19,TRBJ1-2,NA,TGTGCCAGTAGACCAGGGACACGAAGAGAGGCTAACTATGGCTACACCTTC,CASRPGTRREANYGYTF
TRBD2,TRBV7-2,TRBJ2-1,NA,TGTGCCAGCAGCGTACCGGGACTAGCGGAGATCAATGAGCAGTTCTTC,CASSVPGLAEINEQFF
NA,TRBV19,TRBJ2-3,NA,TGTGCCAGTAGTATCAGCGGCTCAATCACAGATACGCAGTATTTT,CASSISGSITDTQYF
NA,TRBV11-2,TRBJ2-2,NA,TGTGCCAGCAGCCCCCGACCCATCGGGGGTACCGGGGAGCTGTTTTTT,CASSPRPIGGTGELFF
TRBD1,TRBV5-1,TRBJ1-2,NA,TGCGCCAGCAGCATAGACAGGGGTCGCTACACCTTC,CASSIDRGRYTF
NA,TRBV19,TRBJ1-5,NA,TGTGCCAGTAGTATTGACTCGAGGGGCAATCAGCCCCAGCATTTT,CASSIDSRGNQPQHF
TRBD2,TRBV29-1,TRBJ2-1,NA,TGCAGCGTTGGGGCTAGCGGGATTAATGAGCAGTTCTTC,CSVGASGINEQFF
NA,TRBV30,TRBJ1-1,NA,TGTGCCTGGAGACCCACAGGGAGACGGACTGAAGCTTTCTTT,CAWRPTGRRTEAFF
TRBD1,TRBV28,TRBJ2-7,once,TGTGCCAGCAGGGGCCTCCGACAGGGGGTACCTTACGAGCAGTACTTC,CASRGLRQGVPYEQYF
TRBD2,TRBV4-2,TRBJ2-2,NA,TGTGCCAGCAGCCAGGCCGGAAGGACCGGGAGGTCCGGGGAGCTGTTTTTT,CASSQAGRTGRSGELFF
NA,TRBV14,TRBJ2-3,NA,TGTGCCAGCAGCCAAGCGGGGGGCGTTAGCGGCGTACCTCGGTATTTT,CASSQAGGVSGVPRYF
NA,TRBV28,TRBJ1-2,NA,TGTGCCAGCAGTAACAGTGGACTTGGCTACACCTTC,CASSNSGLGYTF
NA,TRBV6-5,TRBJ2-3,NA,TGTGCCAGCAGTTACAGCTCTAGCACAGATACGCAGTATTTT,CASSYSSSTDTQYF
NA,TRBV11-3,TRBJ2-1,NA,TGTGCCAGCAGCTTGACCCACGGGAGCTCCTACAATGAGCAGTTCTTC,CASSLTHGSSYNEQFF
TRBD2,TRBV18,TRBJ2-1,NA,TGTGCCAGCTCCCAAGAGGGACGGGGAGGGAATGAGCAGTTCTTC,CASSQEGRGGNEQFF
TRBD2,TRBV7-2,TRBJ2-2,once,TGTGCCAGCAGCTTAGCACTAGCGGGAGGGAGTTCCGGGGAGCTGTTTTTT,CASSLALAGGSSGELFF
NA,TRBV27,TRBJ1-1,few,TGTGCCAGCGGAACCCAGGTGAACACTGAAGCTTTCTTT,CASGTQVNTEAFF
TRBD2,TRBV13,TRBJ2-3,NA,TGTGCCAGCAGCTCCGGACTAGCGGGGGATACGCAGTATTTT,CASSSGLAGDTQYF
TRBD1,TRBV5-1,TRBJ2-7,NA,TGCGCCAGCAGCTCCACAGGGGCCTCCTACGAGCAGTACTTC,CASSSTGASYEQYF